These 14 T cell receptor beta chains were sequenced from one sample in a study of blood T cell repertoires in COVID-19. TCRdb's table, derived via immunoSEQ multiplex PCR, lists solely in-frame clones and lacks some. The sample consists of 250,000 to 350,000 clones, about 92% of them appearing once. Sequencing was done on a sample of PBMCs or T cells enriched from blood (not recorded which). These receptors originate from a man in his fifties or sixties who had recovered from COVID-19.

This chain connects TRBV27 to TRBJ1-4, with TRBD1 matching 7 bases. CDR1 is MNHEY and CDR2 is SMNVEV in the germline V gene (reference sequence). The CDR3 is 16 residues long. Germline trimming cut 4 bases from V and 8 bases from J; bases unmatched to any gene: 13. The CDR3 loop is CASSWPRGSVREKLFF. Written as DNA, the CDR3 is TGTGCCAGCAGTTGGCCCAGGGGGTCCGTTAGGGAAAAACTGTTTTTT.

This clone was observed a single time. The V gene is TRBV13, the J gene TRBJ1-2, with a weak D call TRBD1 (6 bases). Germline lookup yields CDR1 PRHDT and CDR2 FYEKMQ (reference sequence). V was trimmed by 5 bases and J by 7 bases, leaving 14 bases between them. The CDR3 extends over 13 amino acids. The CDR3 loop reads CASSRQDLVGYTF. CDR3 nucleotides: TGTGCCAGCAGCAGACAGGATCTGGTTGGCTACACCTTC.

The rearrangement joins TRBV5-6 to TRBJ2-3; 9 bases agree with TRBD2. Germline-derived CDR1 and CDR2 are SGHDT and YYEEEE. The CDR3 extends over 15 amino acids. V lost 6 bases, J lost 6 bases, and 11 bases stayed unmatched. CDR3 sequence: CASNPSGRFPDTQYF. The CDR3 region has the DNA TGTGCCAGCAACCCAAGCGGGAGGTTCCCCGATACGCAGTATTTT.

The V call is TRBV19, the J call TRBJ1-4; 9 bases line up with TRBD1. The CDR3 is made up of 16 amino acids. The J segment lost 8 bases and the V segment lost 3 bases, leaving 10 bases of the junction unmatched. The germline gives CDR1 LNHDA, CDR2 SQIVND (reference sequence). The CDR3 sequence: CASSIWSGQGLEKLFF. The CDR3 DNA reads TGTGCCAGTAGTATCTGGTCGGGACAGGGTTTGGAAAAACTGTTTTTT.

The rearrangement links TRBV6-6 to TRBJ1-2; 7 bases align to TRBD1. CDR3 length: 14 amino acids. V trimming: 6 bases; J trimming: 5 bases; junction bases outside the gene matches: 9. Per germline, CDR1 MNHNY and CDR2 SVGAGI (reference sequence). The CDR3 nucleotides read TGTGCCAGCAGCCTAAGCACAGGGGCGTATGGCTACACCTTC. Protein: CASSLSTGAYGYTF.

The chain combines TRBV6-2 or TRBV6-3 with TRBJ2-1; D ambiguous. V was pared by 5 bases and J by 9 bases, with 14 bases between. The CDR3 consists of 13 residues. Germline V gives CDR1 MNHEY, CDR2 SVGEGT. CDR3 DNA sequence: TGTGCCAGCAGTCGACCCGGGTTGACTGAGCAGTTCTTC. It is translated as CASSRPGLTEQFF.

This rearrangement joins TRBV29-1 to TRBJ2-2; D possibly corresponds to TRBD2 (5 bases). Germline V gives CDR1 SQVTM, CDR2 ANQGSEA. This CDR3 contains 12 residues. Trimming left V 3 bases short and J 13 bases short, with 15 bases between. The CDR3, as DNA: TGCAGCGTTGATCACCGGGAACTCGGGCTGTTTTTT. It encodes CSVDHRELGLFF.

The chain joins TRBV5-1 to TRBJ2-5; 7 bases align to TRBD2. V lost 4 bases, J lost 3 bases, and 12 bases stayed unmatched. Germline V gene sequence: CDR1 SGHRS, CDR2 YFSETQ. The CDR3 is 16 amino acids. This CDR3 is CASSRIPGGPEETQYF. The DNA of the CDR3 is TGCGCCAGCAGCCGTATTCCGGGAGGACCAGAAGAGACCCAGTACTTC.

This CDR3 is CASSLEGQERGLIEKLFF. The CDR3 bases are TGTGCCAGCAGCTTAGAGGGACAGGAACGTGGCCTAATCGAAAAACTGTTTTTT. The chain uses TRBV7-8 and TRBJ1-4; TRBD1 matches 8 bases. The germline gives CDR1 SGHVS, CDR2 FQNEAQ. Trimming cost V 1 base and J 8 bases; bases outside gene matches: 15. This CDR3 spans 18 amino acids.

V usage is TRBV11-2 and J usage is TRBJ2-7, with 10 bases aligning to TRBD1. The CDR3 extends over 15 amino acids. With V trimmed by 2 bases and J by 3 bases, 4 bases remained unmatched. Germline CDR1 SGHAT, CDR2 FQNNGV. The CDR3 sequence is CASSLRGQGYYEQYF. CDR3 bases: TGTGCCAGCAGCTTACGGGGACAGGGGTACTACGAGCAGTACTTC.

This clone is a singleton in its sample. This chain joins TRBV7-2 and TRBJ2-3; D is possibly TRBD1 (6 bases). Trimming shortened V by 5 bases and J by 4 bases, and 10 bases separated the two germline ends. In germline, CDR1 is SGHTA, CDR2 FQGNSA. CDR3 length equals 13 residues. The CDR3 DNA reads TGTGCCAGCAGCCAACAGGGAGCAGATACGCAGTATTTT. It translates to CASSQQGADTQYF.

J is TRBJ2-7 and V is TRBV24-1; TRBD2 might be the D (5 bases). CDR3 size: 15 residues. Between the trimmed V and J ends, which lost 2 bases and 3 bases, there was a span of 13 bases. Germline lookup yields CDR1 KGHDR and CDR2 SFDVKD. CDR3 sequence: CATSDSRYGVYEQYF. CDR3 nucleotide sequence: TGTGCCACCAGTGATTCCCGCTACGGGGTCTACGAGCAGTACTTC.

The CDR3 reads CASSESGAYEKLFF. CDR3 bases: TGTGCCAGCAGTGAGTCAGGGGCTTATGAAAAACTGTTTTTT. This sequence joins TRBV6-1 and TRBJ1-4; D may be TRBD1 (6 bases). Germline V CDR1 and CDR2: MNHNS, SASEGT. V lost 3 bases to trimming and J lost 6 bases, with 11 bases between them. This CDR3 is built from 14 residues.

The CDR3 sequence is CSVTSGQPYEQYF. Here the CDR3 DNA reads TGCAGCGTTACTAGCGGGCAACCCTACGAGCAGTACTTC. This rearrangement joins TRBV29-1 to TRBJ2-7; 9 bases align to TRBD2. Germline CDR1 is SQVTM and CDR2 is ANQGSEA. The CDR3 extends over 13 amino acids. The V segment lost 5 bases and the J segment 2 bases; nucleotides outside the gene matches: 4.